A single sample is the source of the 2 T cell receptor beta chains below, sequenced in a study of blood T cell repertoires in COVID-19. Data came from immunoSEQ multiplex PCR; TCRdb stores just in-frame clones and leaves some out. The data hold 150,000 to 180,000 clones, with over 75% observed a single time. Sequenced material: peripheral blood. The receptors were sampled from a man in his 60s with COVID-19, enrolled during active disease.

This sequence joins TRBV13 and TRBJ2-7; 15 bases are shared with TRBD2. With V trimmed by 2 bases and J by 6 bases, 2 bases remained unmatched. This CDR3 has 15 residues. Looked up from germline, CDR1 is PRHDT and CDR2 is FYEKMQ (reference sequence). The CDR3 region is CASSLSGLAGGEQYF. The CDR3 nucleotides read TGTGCCAGCAGCTTATCGGGACTAGCGGGAGGCGAGCAGTACTTC. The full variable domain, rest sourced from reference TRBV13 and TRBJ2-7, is AAGVIQSPRHLIKEKRETATLKCYPIPRHDTVYWYQQGPGQDPQFLISFYEKMQSDKGSIPDRFSAQQFSDYHSELNMSSLELGDSALYFCASSLSGLAGGEQYFGPGTRLTVT.

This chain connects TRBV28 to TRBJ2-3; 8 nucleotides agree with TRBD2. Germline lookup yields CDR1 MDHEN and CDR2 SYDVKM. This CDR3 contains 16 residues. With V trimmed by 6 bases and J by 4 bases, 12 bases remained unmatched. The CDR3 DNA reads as TGTGCCAGCAGGGCCTCTCTCGGGGGGGCAGCAGATACGCAGTATTTT. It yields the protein CASRASLGGAADTQYF.